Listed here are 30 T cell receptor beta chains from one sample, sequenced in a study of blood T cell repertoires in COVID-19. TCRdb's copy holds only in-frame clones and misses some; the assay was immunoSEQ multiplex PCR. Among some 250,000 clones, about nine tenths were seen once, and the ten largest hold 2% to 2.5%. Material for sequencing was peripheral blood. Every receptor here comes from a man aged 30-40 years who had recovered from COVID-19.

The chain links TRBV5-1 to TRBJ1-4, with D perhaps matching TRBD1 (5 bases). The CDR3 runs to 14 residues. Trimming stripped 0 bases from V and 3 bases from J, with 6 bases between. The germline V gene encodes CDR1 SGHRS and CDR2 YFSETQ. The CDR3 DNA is TGCGCCAGCAGCTTGGGACAGTCTAATGAAAAACTGTTTTTT. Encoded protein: CASSLGQSNEKLFF.

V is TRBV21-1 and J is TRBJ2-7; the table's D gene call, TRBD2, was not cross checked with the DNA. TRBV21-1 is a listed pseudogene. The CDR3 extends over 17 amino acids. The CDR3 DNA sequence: TGTGCCAGCAGCTTCCACCACGGCGGGGGAAAACCCTACGAGCAGTACTTC. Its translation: CASSFHHGGGKPYEQYF.

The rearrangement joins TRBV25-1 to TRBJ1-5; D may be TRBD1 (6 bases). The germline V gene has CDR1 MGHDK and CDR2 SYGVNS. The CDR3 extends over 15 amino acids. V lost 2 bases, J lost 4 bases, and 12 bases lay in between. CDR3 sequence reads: CASSEGEGENQPQHF. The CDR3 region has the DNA TGTGCCAGCAGTGAAGGTGAGGGGGAAAATCAGCCCCAGCATTTT.

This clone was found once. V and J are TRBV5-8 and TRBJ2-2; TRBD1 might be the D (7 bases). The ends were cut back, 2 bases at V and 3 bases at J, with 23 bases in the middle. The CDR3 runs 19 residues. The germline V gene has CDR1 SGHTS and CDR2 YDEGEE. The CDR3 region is CASSFWGARGPFDTGELFF. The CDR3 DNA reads TGTGCCAGCAGCTTTTGGGGGGCGAGGGGGCCTTTCGACACCGGGGAGCTGTTTTTT.

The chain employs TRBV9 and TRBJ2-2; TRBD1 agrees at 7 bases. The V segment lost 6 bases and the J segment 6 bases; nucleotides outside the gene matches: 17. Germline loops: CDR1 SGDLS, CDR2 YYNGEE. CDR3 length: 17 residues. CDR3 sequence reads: CASIRTSGTVSPGELFF. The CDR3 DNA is TGTGCCAGCATCAGAACCTCCGGGACAGTCTCCCCCGGGGAGCTGTTTTTT.

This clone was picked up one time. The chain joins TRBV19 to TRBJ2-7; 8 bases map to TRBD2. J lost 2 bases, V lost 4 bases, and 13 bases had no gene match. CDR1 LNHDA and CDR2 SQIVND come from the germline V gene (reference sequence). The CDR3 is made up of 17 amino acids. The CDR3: CASSTVHGGVYPYEQYF. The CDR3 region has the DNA TGTGCCAGTAGTACCGTTCACGGGGGGGTCTACCCCTACGAGCAGTACTTC.

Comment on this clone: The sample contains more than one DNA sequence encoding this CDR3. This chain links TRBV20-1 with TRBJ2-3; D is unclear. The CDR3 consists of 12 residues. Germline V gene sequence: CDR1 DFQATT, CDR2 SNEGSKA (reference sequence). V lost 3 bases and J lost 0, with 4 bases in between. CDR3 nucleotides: TGCAGTGCTAGTTCGAGCACAGATACGCAGTATTTT. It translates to CSASSSTDTQYF.

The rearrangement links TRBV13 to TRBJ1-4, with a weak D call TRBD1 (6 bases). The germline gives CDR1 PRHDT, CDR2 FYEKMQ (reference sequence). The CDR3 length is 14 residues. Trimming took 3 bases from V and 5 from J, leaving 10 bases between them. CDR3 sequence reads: CASSLRGQNEKLFF. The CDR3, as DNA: TGTGCCAGCAGCTTGCGGGGGCAAAATGAAAAACTGTTTTTT.

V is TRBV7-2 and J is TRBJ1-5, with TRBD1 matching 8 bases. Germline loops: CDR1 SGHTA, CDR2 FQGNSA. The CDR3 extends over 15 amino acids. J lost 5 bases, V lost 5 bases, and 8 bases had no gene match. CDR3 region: CASSEITGGYQPQHF. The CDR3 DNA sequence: TGTGCCAGCAGCGAAATTACAGGGGGATATCAGCCCCAGCATTTT.

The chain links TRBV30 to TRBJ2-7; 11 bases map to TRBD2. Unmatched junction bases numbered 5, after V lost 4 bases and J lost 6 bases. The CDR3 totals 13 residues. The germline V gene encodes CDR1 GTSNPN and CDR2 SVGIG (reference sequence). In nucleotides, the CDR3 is TGTGCCTGGAATCGTCTAGCGGGGGGCGAGCAGTACTTC. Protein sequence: CAWNRLAGGEQYF.

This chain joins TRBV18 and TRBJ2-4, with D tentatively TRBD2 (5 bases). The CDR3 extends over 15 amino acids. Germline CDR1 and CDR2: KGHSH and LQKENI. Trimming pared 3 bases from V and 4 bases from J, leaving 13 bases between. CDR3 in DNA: TGTGCCAGCTCACCCATGGCTGAGGGAAAAAACATTCAGTACTTC. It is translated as CASSPMAEGKNIQYF. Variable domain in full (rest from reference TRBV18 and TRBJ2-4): NAGVMQNPRHLVRRRGQEARLRCSPMKGHSHVYWYRQLPEEGLKFMVYLQKENIIDESGMPKERFSAEFPKEGPSILRIQQVVRGDSAAYFCASSPMAEGKNIQYFGAGTRLSVL.

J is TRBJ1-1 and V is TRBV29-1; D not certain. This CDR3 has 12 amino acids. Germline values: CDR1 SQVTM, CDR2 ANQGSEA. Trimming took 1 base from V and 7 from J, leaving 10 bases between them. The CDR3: CSVEGHFIEAFF. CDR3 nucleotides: TGCAGCGTTGAAGGACACTTCATTGAAGCTTTCTTT.

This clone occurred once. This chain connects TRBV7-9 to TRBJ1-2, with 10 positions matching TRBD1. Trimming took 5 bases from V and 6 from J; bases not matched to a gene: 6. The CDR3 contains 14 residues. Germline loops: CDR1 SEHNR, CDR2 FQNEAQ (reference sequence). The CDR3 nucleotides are TGTGCCAGCAGCCCCCCGGGACAGGGGAATGGCTACACCTTC. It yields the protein CASSPPGQGNGYTF.

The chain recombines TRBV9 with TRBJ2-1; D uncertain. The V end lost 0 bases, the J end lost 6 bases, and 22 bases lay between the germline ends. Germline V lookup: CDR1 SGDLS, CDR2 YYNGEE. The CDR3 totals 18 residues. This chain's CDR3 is CASSVAPKPSVGSNEQFF. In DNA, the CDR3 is TGTGCCAGCAGCGTAGCTCCGAAACCCAGCGTCGGATCCAATGAGCAGTTCTTC.

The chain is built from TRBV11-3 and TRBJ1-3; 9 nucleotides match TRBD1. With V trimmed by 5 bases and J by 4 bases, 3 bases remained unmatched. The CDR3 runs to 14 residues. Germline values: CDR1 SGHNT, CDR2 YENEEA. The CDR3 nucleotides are TGTGCCAGCAGCCAGGACAGGGGCGGAAACACCATATATTTT. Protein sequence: CASSQDRGGNTIYF.

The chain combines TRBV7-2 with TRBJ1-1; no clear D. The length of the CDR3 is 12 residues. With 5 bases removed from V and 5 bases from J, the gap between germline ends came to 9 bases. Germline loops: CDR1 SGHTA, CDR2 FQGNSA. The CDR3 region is CASSLGSTEAFF. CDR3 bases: TGTGCCAGCAGCCTCGGTAGTACTGAAGCTTTCTTT.

CDR3 sequence reads: CASSVDRVDIYGYTF. The CDR3 DNA follows: TGTGCCAGCAGCGTAGACAGGGTGGATATCTATGGCTACACCTTC. The chain is built from TRBV9 and TRBJ1-2; D perhaps matches TRBD1 (6 bases). The CDR3 has 15 residues. With 0 bases removed from V and 4 bases from J, the gap between germline ends came to 13 bases. The germline V gene has CDR1 SGDLS and CDR2 YYNGEE.

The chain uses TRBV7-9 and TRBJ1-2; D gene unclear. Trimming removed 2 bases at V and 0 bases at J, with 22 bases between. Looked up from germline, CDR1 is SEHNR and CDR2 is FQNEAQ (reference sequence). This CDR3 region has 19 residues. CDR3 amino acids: CASSLFGFQRMTSNYGYTF. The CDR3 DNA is TGTGCCAGCAGCTTATTTGGTTTTCAGCGGATGACTTCTAACTATGGCTACACCTTC.

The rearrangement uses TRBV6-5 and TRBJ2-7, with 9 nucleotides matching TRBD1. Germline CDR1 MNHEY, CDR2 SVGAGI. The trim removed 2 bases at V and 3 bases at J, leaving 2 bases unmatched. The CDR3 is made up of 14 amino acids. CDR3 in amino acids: CASSYETGGYEQYF. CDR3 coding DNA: TGTGCCAGCAGTTACGAGACAGGGGGCTACGAGCAGTACTTC.

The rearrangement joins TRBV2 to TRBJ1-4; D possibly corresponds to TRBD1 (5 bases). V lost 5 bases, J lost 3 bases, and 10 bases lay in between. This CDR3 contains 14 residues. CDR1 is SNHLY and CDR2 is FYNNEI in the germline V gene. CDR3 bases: TGTGCCAGCAGTCTGACAGATGCTAATGAAAAACTGTTTTTT. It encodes CASSLTDANEKLFF.

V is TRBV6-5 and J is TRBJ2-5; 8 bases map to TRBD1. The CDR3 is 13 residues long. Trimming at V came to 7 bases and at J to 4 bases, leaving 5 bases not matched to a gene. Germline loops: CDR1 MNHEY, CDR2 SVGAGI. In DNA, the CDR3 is TGTGCCAGCAAATTACAGGGGGGAGAGACCCAGTACTTC. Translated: CASKLQGGETQYF.

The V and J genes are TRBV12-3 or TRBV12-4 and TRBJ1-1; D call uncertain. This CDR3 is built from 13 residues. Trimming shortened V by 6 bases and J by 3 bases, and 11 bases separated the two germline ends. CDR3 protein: CASSFTVYTEAFF. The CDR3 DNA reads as TGTGCCAGCAGCTTTACAGTCTACACTGAAGCTTTCTTT.

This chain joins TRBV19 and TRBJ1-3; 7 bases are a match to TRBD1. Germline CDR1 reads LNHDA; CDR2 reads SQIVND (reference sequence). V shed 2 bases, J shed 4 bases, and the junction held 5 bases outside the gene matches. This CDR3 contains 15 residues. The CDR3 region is CASSIRRTGGNTIYF. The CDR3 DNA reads TGTGCCAGTAGTATACGCCGGACAGGCGGAAACACCATATATTTT.

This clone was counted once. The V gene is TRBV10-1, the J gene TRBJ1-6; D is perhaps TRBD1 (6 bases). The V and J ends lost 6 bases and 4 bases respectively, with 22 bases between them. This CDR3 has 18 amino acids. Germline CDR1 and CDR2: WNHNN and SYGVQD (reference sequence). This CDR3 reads CASRGGDRGFLYNSPLHF. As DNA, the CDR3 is TGCGCCAGCAGAGGGGGGGATAGGGGATTTCTATATAATTCACCCCTCCACTTT.

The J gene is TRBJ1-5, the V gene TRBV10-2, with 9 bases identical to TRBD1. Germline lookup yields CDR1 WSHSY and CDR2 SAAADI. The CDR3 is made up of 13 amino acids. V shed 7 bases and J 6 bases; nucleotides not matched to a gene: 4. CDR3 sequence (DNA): TGCGCCAGCACACAGGGGGCTTCTCAGCCCCAGCATTTT. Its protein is CASTQGASQPQHF.

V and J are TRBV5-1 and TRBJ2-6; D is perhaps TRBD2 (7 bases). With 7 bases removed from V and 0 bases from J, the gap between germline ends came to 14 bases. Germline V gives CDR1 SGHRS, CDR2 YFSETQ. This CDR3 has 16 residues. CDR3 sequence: CASGGAGASGANVLTF. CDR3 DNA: TGCGCCAGCGGTGGGGCGGGGGCCTCTGGGGCCAACGTCCTGACTTTC.

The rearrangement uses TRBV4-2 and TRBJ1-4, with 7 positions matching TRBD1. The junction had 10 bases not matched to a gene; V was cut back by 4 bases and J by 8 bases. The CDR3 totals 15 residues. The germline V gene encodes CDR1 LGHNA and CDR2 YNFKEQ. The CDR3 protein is CASSPDRAQNEKLFF. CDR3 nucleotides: TGTGCCAGCAGCCCAGACAGGGCGCAGAACGAAAAACTGTTTTTT.

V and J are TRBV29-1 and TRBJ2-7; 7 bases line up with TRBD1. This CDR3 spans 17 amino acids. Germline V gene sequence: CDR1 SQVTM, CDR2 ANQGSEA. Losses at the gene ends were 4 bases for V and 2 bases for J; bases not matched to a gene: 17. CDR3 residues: CSVAWDRLLPPPYEQYF. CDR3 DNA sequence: TGCAGCGTTGCCTGGGACAGACTACTTCCTCCTCCCTACGAGCAGTACTTC.

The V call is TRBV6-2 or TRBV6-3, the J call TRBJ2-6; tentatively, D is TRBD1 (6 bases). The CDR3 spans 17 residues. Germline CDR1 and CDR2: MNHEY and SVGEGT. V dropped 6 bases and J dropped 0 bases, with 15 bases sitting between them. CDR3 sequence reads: CASSPLTGNSGANVLTF. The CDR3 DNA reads TGTGCCAGCAGCCCTCTTACAGGGAACTCTGGGGCCAACGTCCTGACTTTC.

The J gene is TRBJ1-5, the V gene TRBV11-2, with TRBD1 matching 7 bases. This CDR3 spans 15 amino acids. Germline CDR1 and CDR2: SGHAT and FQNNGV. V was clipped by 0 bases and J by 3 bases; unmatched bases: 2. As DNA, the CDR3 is TGTGCCAGCAGCTTAGAACAGGGGAACAATCAGCCCCAGCATTTT. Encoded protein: CASSLEQGNNQPQHF.